The 18 T cell receptor beta chains below come from one sample, sequenced in a study of cytomegalovirus exposure and HLA in healthy donors (dated by TCRdb to 2015 to 2018). Libraries were built with the immunoSEQ multiplex PCR assay. A mixture of 60 forward primers for TCR Vbeta segments and 13 reverse primers for TCR Jbeta segments was used in the multiplex PCR. The table was pulled from immuneACCESS by TCRdb, which kept in-frame rearrangements only. Such tables lose some clones; where checked, under half of the loss comes from unresolved V genes, and the rest has no known cause. The sample's clone listing holds around 70,000 clones. The ten largest clones represent less than 2% of the sample. Sequencing input: PBMCs. The receptors come from a woman aged 30 to 39 in good health and CMV-seronegative.

The chain combines TRBV6-5 with TRBJ2-7, with TRBD2 identical over 8 bases. Germline CDR1 and CDR2: MNHEY and SVGAGI. The CDR3 is 14 residues long. The trim removed 2 bases at V and 4 bases at J, leaving 4 bases unmatched. Written as DNA, the CDR3 is TGTGCCAGCAGTTACGGAGAGCGGGGGTACGAGCAGTACTTC. It translates to CASSYGERGYEQYF.

The chain couples TRBV18 to TRBJ1-1; TRBD1 matches 7 bases. V dropped 0 bases and J dropped 3; count of bases not matched to a gene: 4. The length of the CDR3 is 15 residues. Germline CDR1 reads KGHSH; CDR2 reads LQKENI. In DNA, the CDR3 is TGTGCCAGCTCACCACCGTCAGGGGGTGACACTGAAGCTTTCTTT. Its translation: CASSPPSGGDTEAFF.

This chain joins TRBV7-6 and TRBJ2-7; 7 bases align to TRBD2. Unmatched junction bases numbered 6, after V lost 1 base and J lost 3 bases. This CDR3 has 15 amino acids. From germline, CDR1 is SGHVS and CDR2 FNYEAQ. The CDR3 nucleotides read TGTGCCAGCAGCTTAGGTTCCGGGGAGGGCTACGAGCAGTACTTC. This sequence encodes CASSLGSGEGYEQYF.

This sequence joins TRBV6-5 and TRBJ2-5; a possible D gene is TRBD2 (5 bases). CDR3 length: 13 amino acids. Trimming stripped 2 bases from V and 7 bases from J, with 11 bases between. CDR1 and CDR2 from the germline V gene are MNHEY and SVGAGI. CDR3 sequence (DNA): TGTGCCAGCAGTTACAAAGGCGAGGGGACCCAGTACTTC. Encoded protein: CASSYKGEGTQYF.

The rearrangement joins TRBV4-1 to TRBJ2-7; 8 bases are shared with TRBD2. The J segment lost 1 base and the V segment lost 2 bases, leaving 1 base of the junction unmatched. The CDR3 is 14 amino acids. Germline CDR1 is MGHRA and CDR2 is YSYEKL. DNA of the CDR3: TGCGCCAGCAGCCAAATAGCGGGGTCCTACGAGCAGTACTTC. This sequence encodes CASSQIAGSYEQYF.

The chain has TRBV9 and TRBJ2-5; D remains unclear. Germline loops: CDR1 SGDLS, CDR2 YYNGEE. Trimming pared 4 bases from V and 10 bases from J, leaving 14 bases between. This CDR3 comprises 12 residues. The CDR3 here is CASSLDTLVQYF. The CDR3 DNA follows: TGTGCCAGCAGCCTTGACACCTTGGTCCAGTACTTC.

The chain links TRBV6-5 to TRBJ2-1, with TRBD2 identical over 9 bases. Trimming took 2 bases from V and 9 from J; bases not matched to a gene: 5. The CDR3 extends over 14 amino acids. Looked up from germline, CDR1 is MNHEY and CDR2 is SVGAGI. The CDR3 DNA reads as TGTGCCAGCAGTTACCCGGCGGGGGGGGGTGAGCAGTTCTTC. Protein sequence: CASSYPAGGGEQFF.

The chain carries TRBV9 and TRBJ2-3, with 10 bases matching TRBD1. CDR1 SGDLS and CDR2 YYNGEE come from the germline V gene. V lost 3 bases to trimming and J lost 1 base; unmatched junction nucleotides: 2. The length of the CDR3 is 15 residues. The CDR3 region is CASSEGTGGTDTQYF. In DNA form, the CDR3 reads TGTGCCAGCAGCGAGGGGACAGGGGGCACAGATACGCAGTATTTT.

The genes are TRBV18 and TRBJ2-7; tentatively, D is TRBD1 (6 bases). Germline CDR1 is KGHSH and CDR2 is LQKENI. The CDR3 covers 13 residues. Trimming took 3 bases from V and 5 from J, leaving 11 bases between them. DNA for the CDR3: TGTGCCAGCTCACCTACAGGGCCACACGAGCAGTACTTC. Translated: CASSPTGPHEQYF. The variable domain in full, completed from reference TRBV18 and TRBJ2-7, reads NAGVMQNPRHLVRRRGQEARLRCSPMKGHSHVYWYRQLPEEGLKFMVYLQKENIIDESGMPKERFSAEFPKEGPSILRIQQVVRGDSAAYFCASSPTGPHEQYFGPGTRLTVT.

The chain is built from TRBV7-9 and TRBJ1-1, with 8 bases that match TRBD1. The CDR3 covers 15 residues. After removal of 4 bases from V and 1 base from J, the junction contained 5 bases not matched to a gene. Looked up from germline, CDR1 is SEHNR and CDR2 is FQNEAQ (reference sequence). CDR3 nucleotide sequence: TGTGCCAGCAGCTCCCCCGACAGGGGGAACACTGAAGCTTTCTTT. Its protein product is CASSSPDRGNTEAFF.

This chain uses TRBV18 with TRBJ1-3, with D perhaps matching TRBD1 (6 bases). The germline V gene encodes CDR1 KGHSH and CDR2 LQKENI. V was shortened by 0 bases and J by 2 bases, with 11 bases between the two germline ends. CDR3 length: 16 residues. The CDR3 bases are TGTGCCAGCTCACCACCGATACAGGGACCTGGAAACACCATATATTTT. Amino acid sequence: CASSPPIQGPGNTIYF.

The CDR3 is CASSEAWWAGNIQYF. The CDR3 DNA sequence: TGTGCCAGCAGTGAAGCGTGGTGGGCAGGGAACATTCAGTACTTC. This chain uses TRBV6-1 with TRBJ2-4; D may be TRBD1 (5 bases). The V end was cut by 0 bases, the J end by 7 bases, with 13 bases between. The V gene's germline CDR1 is MNHNS and CDR2 SASEGT. CDR3 size: 15 residues.

This sequence joins TRBV5-6 and TRBJ1-2; TRBD1 aligns across 7 bases. The CDR3 is 15 amino acids. V lost 0 bases and J lost 0; bases outside the gene matches: 2. Germline V gene lookup returns CDR1 SGHDT and CDR2 YYEEEE. CDR3 sequence (DNA): TGTGCCAGCAGCTTGGACAGGGGATCTAACTATGGCTACACCTTC. Translation: CASSLDRGSNYGYTF.

J is TRBJ2-3 and V is TRBV27; D gene uncertain. Looked up from germline, CDR1 is MNHEY and CDR2 is SMNVEV (reference sequence). The CDR3 length is 15 residues. V gave up 6 bases and J gave up 0 bases, with 13 bases separating them. The CDR3 sequence is CASRRFGGSTDTQYF. CDR3 nucleotide sequence: TGTGCCAGCAGGAGGTTTGGCGGAAGCACAGATACGCAGTATTTT.

The chain combines TRBV4-2 with TRBJ2-5, with 9 bases identical to TRBD2. J gave up 5 bases and V 2 bases, and 6 bases lay outside the gene matches. Germline CDR1 LGHNA, CDR2 YNFKEQ. CDR3 size: 15 residues. CDR3 bases: TGTGCCAGCAGCCAATACGCGGGGGGGCTGGAGACCCAGTACTTC. This translates into CASSQYAGGLETQYF.

V is TRBV6-5 and J is TRBJ1-3, with D possibly being TRBD1 (5 bases). V was cut by 6 bases and J by 0 bases, with 12 bases left in between. This CDR3 has 15 amino acids. From germline, CDR1 is MNHEY and CDR2 SVGAGI. The CDR3 DNA is TGTGCCAGCAGATACGACGGGGGCTCTGGAAACACCATATATTTT. Translation: CASRYDGGSGNTIYF.

The J gene is TRBJ1-1, the V gene TRBV6-5; no clear D. The CDR3 length is 11 residues. Germline CDR1 MNHEY, CDR2 SVGAGI. Trimming took off 5 bases at V and 6 bases at J, with 7 bases between the two ends. In DNA form, the CDR3 reads TGTGCCAGCAGTCCCGGGTCTGAAGCTTTCTTT. Residues: CASSPGSEAFF.

The chain recombines TRBV30 with TRBJ1-4, with D uncertain. CDR1 is GTSNPN and CDR2 is SVGIG in the germline V gene (reference sequence). The CDR3 contains 16 residues. Trimming left V 2 bases short and J 3 bases short, with 16 bases between. Written as DNA, the CDR3 is TGTGCCTGGAGTCCGAGACCGACGAGGGCTAATGAAAAACTGTTTTTT. This sequence encodes CAWSPRPTRANEKLFF.